Each of the 28 T cell receptor beta chains below was sequenced from the same sample in a study of blood T cell repertoires in COVID-19 (dated by TCRdb to the early 2020s). Preparation of the library involved the immunoSEQ multiplex PCR assay. Imported from immuneACCESS, the table was reduced by TCRdb to in-frame sequences with V and J called. These copies leave out some clones; in studies compared against another copy, an unresolved V gene accounts for under half, and the cause of the remainder is not known. The sample profile shows more than 300,000 clones; 89% of them were found once. More than 9% of the sample belongs to the ten largest clones. Sequencing was done on a sample of PBMCs or T cells enriched from blood (not recorded which). The receptors come from a woman between 25 and 40 years old who had recovered from COVID-19.

This clone was observed a handful of times. The V and J genes are TRBV18 and TRBJ1-1; no reliable D call. Germline values: CDR1 KGHSH, CDR2 LQKENI. V gave up 0 bases and J gave up 11 bases, with 13 bases separating them. The CDR3 has 13 residues. CDR3: CASSPPGGMGAFF. The CDR3, as DNA: TGTGCCAGCTCACCACCGGGCGGGATGGGGGCTTTCTTT.

This rearrangement joins TRBV27 to TRBJ2-7, with 9 bases lining up with TRBD1. This CDR3 comprises 15 residues. V trimming: 5 bases; J trimming: 2 bases; junction bases outside the gene matches: 7. Germline V gives CDR1 MNHEY, CDR2 SMNVEV (reference sequence). The DNA for the CDR3 is TGTGCCAGCAGTAGCCGGGACAGGGAACCCTACGAGCAGTACTTC. Translating gives CASSSRDREPYEQYF.

The chain uses TRBV7-2 and TRBJ1-2, with 9 positions matching TRBD1. The CDR3 has 16 amino acids. Germline V gene sequence: CDR1 SGHTA, CDR2 FQGNSA. The ends lost 4 bases at V and 6 bases at J; junction bases unmatched: 12. The CDR3 region has the DNA TGTGCCAGCAGCTCAGCCCCGGGACAGGGAGCGCATGGCTACACCTTC. This sequence encodes CASSSAPGQGAHGYTF.

The chain has TRBV10-3 and TRBJ1-3; TRBD1 aligns across 7 bases. Germline values: CDR1 ENHRY, CDR2 SYGVKD. The length of the CDR3 is 15 residues. Losses at the gene ends were 3 bases for V and 3 bases for J; bases not matched to a gene: 5. The CDR3 region has the DNA TGTGCCATCAGTGACCCGACAGGGAATGGAAACACCATATATTTT. Protein product: CAISDPTGNGNTIYF.

This sequence joins TRBV5-1 and TRBJ2-3, with D tentatively TRBD1 (5 bases). Germline CDR1 is SGHRS and CDR2 is YFSETQ. There are 14 residues in the CDR3. The germline V and J ends were trimmed by 4 bases and 1 base, with 10 bases remaining between them. CDR3 amino acids: CASSPQGGTDTQYF. DNA of the CDR3: TGCGCCAGCAGCCCCCAGGGCGGCACAGATACGCAGTATTTT.

The chain uses TRBV6-4 and TRBJ1-2; the match to TRBD1 covers 7 bases. The V segment lost 4 bases and the J segment 3 bases; nucleotides outside the gene matches: 8. CDR1 and CDR2 (germline): MRHNA, SNTAGT. This CDR3 has 15 residues. The CDR3 DNA sequence: TGTGCCAGCAGTGTCGGGGGGGGGACAGACTATGGCTACACCTTC. Its protein is CASSVGGGTDYGYTF.

The rearrangement links TRBV14 to TRBJ2-1; TRBD1 matches 8 bases. Trimming at V came to 0 bases and at J to 4 bases, leaving 11 bases not matched to a gene. Per germline, CDR1 SGHDN and CDR2 FVKESK. The CDR3 runs to 18 residues. The DNA for the CDR3 is TGTGCCAGCAGCCAAGATAGGACAGGGCGCGCACCTTACAATGAGCAGTTCTTC. Translation gives CASSQDRTGRAPYNEQFF.

J is TRBJ2-1 and V is TRBV28, with 8 bases fitting TRBD2. Losses at the gene ends were 10 bases for V and 2 bases for J; bases not matched to a gene: 7. The V gene's germline CDR1 is MDHEN and CDR2 SYDVKM. This CDR3 region has 14 residues. The CDR3 sequence: CANGKAGAYNEQFF. The DNA of the CDR3 is TGTGCCAACGGGAAAGCGGGAGCCTACAATGAGCAGTTCTTC.

J is TRBJ2-5 and V is TRBV7-9, with D maybe TRBD1 (6 bases). Germline CDR1 is SEHNR and CDR2 is FQNEAQ (reference sequence). This CDR3 spans 15 amino acids. The ends were cut back, 5 bases at V and 4 bases at J, with 17 bases in the middle. CDR3 loop: CASSPQGVRGETQYF. The CDR3 coding sequence is TGTGCCAGCAGCCCACAGGGTGTCAGGGGAGAGACCCAGTACTTC.

The CDR3 protein is CASSLAGTNEKLFF. The CDR3 nucleotides read TGTGCCAGCAGTTTGGCGGGGACTAATGAAAAACTGTTTTTT. This chain links TRBV28 with TRBJ1-4; the D is unclear. The CDR3 is 14 residues long. The V and J ends lost 3 bases and 2 bases respectively, with 7 bases between them. Germline loops: CDR1 MDHEN, CDR2 SYDVKM.

The chain couples TRBV28 to TRBJ1-2; possibly TRBD1 for D (5 bases). Germline V lookup: CDR1 MDHEN, CDR2 SYDVKM. CDR3 length: 14 residues. Trimming pared 4 bases from V and 8 bases from J, leaving 17 bases between. CDR3 sequence reads: CASSSYLREGGYTF. In DNA, the CDR3 is TGTGCCAGCAGTTCCTACCTCAGGGAAGGGGGCTACACCTTC.

The gene calls are TRBV11-2 and TRBJ1-3; 7 positions match TRBD1. The CDR3 loop spans 18 amino acids. From germline, CDR1 is SGHAT and CDR2 FQNNGV. V gave up 1 base and J gave up 2 bases; unmatched junction bases: 11. The CDR3 reads CASSLVGLEGATGNTIYF. The CDR3 DNA reads as TGTGCCAGCAGCTTAGTTGGCTTGGAGGGGGCTACTGGAAACACCATATATTTT.

This clone appeared once. The V call is TRBV19, the J call TRBJ1-4, with unresolved D. Deletions cut 6 bases from V and 6 bases from J, with 14 bases between. Germline assignment: CDR1 LNHDA and CDR2 SQIVND (reference sequence). The CDR3 spans 14 residues. This chain's CDR3 is CASSGVEGDEKLFF. CDR3 DNA sequence: TGTGCCAGTAGCGGAGTAGAAGGAGATGAAAAACTGTTTTTT.

This rearrangement joins TRBV5-1 to TRBJ2-1; possible D gene TRBD1, 5 bases. Germline CDR1 reads SGHRS; CDR2 reads YFSETQ. The CDR3 runs 14 residues. V lost 6 bases, J lost 2 bases, and 12 bases lay in between. The CDR3 DNA is TGCGCCAGCAAGGGGCTAGTTACCTACAATGAGCAGTTCTTC. It yields the protein CASKGLVTYNEQFF.

The chain employs TRBV6-4 and TRBJ2-7; 10 bases are a match to TRBD1. Trimming took 4 bases from V and 5 from J; bases not matched to a gene: 8. Germline-derived CDR1 and CDR2 are MRHNA and SNTAGT. CDR3 length equals 15 residues. DNA of the CDR3: TGTGCCAGCAGTGCCTCGGGACAGGGGCTCCACGAGCAGTACTTC. Protein product: CASSASGQGLHEQYF.

The CDR3 is CASSQGTPNTGELFF. The DNA for the CDR3 is TGTGCCAGCTCACAGGGGACACCCAACACCGGGGAGCTGTTTTTT. The chain couples TRBV18 to TRBJ2-2; a possible D gene is TRBD1 (6 bases). The CDR3 is 15 residues long. V lost 4 bases and J 2 bases, leaving 11 bases between the germline ends. The germline V gene encodes CDR1 KGHSH and CDR2 LQKENI.

The chain recombines TRBV5-1 with TRBJ2-5; D perhaps matches TRBD1 (6 bases). The length of the CDR3 is 15 residues. V dropped 3 bases and J dropped 3 bases, with 15 bases sitting between them. Looked up from germline, CDR1 is SGHRS and CDR2 is YFSETQ. The CDR3: CASSSVPQGKETQYF. In DNA, the CDR3 is TGCGCCAGCAGCTCCGTGCCTCAGGGGAAAGAGACCCAGTACTTC.

This clone was seen only once. The chain uses TRBV18 and TRBJ2-1; D ambiguous. Germline V CDR1 and CDR2: KGHSH, LQKENI. This CDR3 contains 14 residues. Trimming shortened V by 2 bases and J by 7 bases, and 12 bases separated the two germline ends. The CDR3 DNA reads TGTGCCAGCTCACCAGCGCGGCAGCTTAATGAGCAGTTCTTC. It specifies CASSPARQLNEQFF.

The rearrangement uses TRBV7-2 and TRBJ2-3; no clear D. CDR3 length: 14 residues. Germline values: CDR1 SGHTA, CDR2 FQGNSA. V was cut by 1 base and J by 3 bases, with 8 bases left in between. In nucleotides, the CDR3 is TGTGCCAGCAGCTTAGATCGACAAACAGATACGCAGTATTTT. Translation gives CASSLDRQTDTQYF.

The CDR3 DNA sequence: TGTGCCACCTTAAATCGGGACTCAACAACCGGGGAGCTGTTTTTT. Protein product: CATLNRDSTTGELFF. V is TRBV15 and J is TRBJ2-2; D might be TRBD2 (6 bases). CDR1 is LNHNV and CDR2 is YYDKDF in the germline V gene (reference sequence). This CDR3 is built from 15 residues. The V end was cut by 8 bases, the J end by 5 bases, with 18 bases between.

V gene TRBV25-1 combines with J gene TRBJ2-7; D ambiguous. The CDR3 loop spans 16 amino acids. The germline V gene has CDR1 MGHDK and CDR2 SYGVNS. The V and J ends lost 1 base and 1 base respectively, with 14 bases between them. Here the CDR3 DNA reads TGTGCCAGCAGTGAATTTGGGTCCGCCGGGTCCTACGAGCAGTACTTC. Translated: CASSEFGSAGSYEQYF.

This chain links TRBV6-5 with TRBJ1-5; 10 bases line up with TRBD1. V was clipped by 7 bases and J by 5 bases; unmatched bases: 5. This CDR3 is 14 amino acids long. Germline V CDR1 and CDR2: MNHEY, SVGAGI. CDR3 nucleotide sequence: TGTGCCAGCATGGGGACAGGGGTCGATCAGCCCCAGCATTTT. Amino acid sequence: CASMGTGVDQPQHF.

This chain uses TRBV14 with TRBJ2-1; possible D gene TRBD2, 5 bases. Trimming pared 4 bases from V and 3 bases from J, leaving 22 bases between. The CDR3 is made up of 18 amino acids. Germline CDR1 SGHDN, CDR2 FVKESK. The CDR3 DNA reads as TGTGCCAGCAGCCGCGGATTATGGGAGAACCTAAACTACAATGAGCAGTTCTTC. This translates into CASSRGLWENLNYNEQFF.

This chain uses TRBV18 with TRBJ1-1, with a possible D match to TRBD1 (5 bases). V shed 6 bases and J shed 1 base, with 12 bases lying between them. In germline, CDR1 is KGHSH, CDR2 LQKENI. CDR3 length: 14 residues. In nucleotides, the CDR3 is TGTGCCAGCTCCCAAAAGGACACGAACACTGAAGCTTTCTTT. Its protein is CASSQKDTNTEAFF.

Turning to this clone: The junction shows a germline mismatch at one end, possibly a read error. Distinct nucleotide sequences in the sample also encode this CDR3. The J gene is TRBJ2-3, the V gene TRBV7-7, with 12 bases aligning to TRBD2. Per germline, CDR1 SSHAT and CDR2 FNYEAQ (reference sequence). The CDR3 is 16 amino acids. The DNA for the CDR3 is TGTGCTAGCAGCCTCGGGACTAGCGGGAGCACAGATACGCAGTATTTT. Translation: CASSLGTSGSTDTQYF.

The CDR3 region has the DNA TGTGCCATCAGCCAGCGGGAGGGTGGCGAGACCCAGTACTTC. It yields the protein CAISQREGGETQYF. The J gene is TRBJ2-5, the V gene TRBV10-3, with 10 bases matching TRBD2. Germline lookup yields CDR1 ENHRY and CDR2 SYGVKD. The V and J ends lost 6 bases and 5 bases, in that order; junction bases with no gene match: 6. The CDR3 totals 14 residues.

The chain has TRBV2 and TRBJ2-4; TRBD1 is a possible D gene (6 bases). CDR3 length: 11 residues. Germline loops: CDR1 SNHLY, CDR2 FYNNEI. Trimming pared 4 bases from V and 15 bases from J, leaving 13 bases between. For the CDR3, the DNA is TGTGCCAGCAGTGTCAGACAGGATTTGTACTTC. This encodes CASSVRQDLYF. The full variable domain, in which reference TRBV2 and TRBJ2-4 provide the parts outside the CDR3, is EPEVTQTPSHQVTQMGQEVILRCVPISNHLYFYWYRQILGQKVEFLVSFYNNEISEKSEIFDDQFSVERPDGSNFTLKIRSTKLEDSAMYFCASSVRQDLYFGAGTRLSVL.

The rearrangement uses TRBV14 and TRBJ1-2; 7 nucleotides align to TRBD1. Germline values: CDR1 SGHDN, CDR2 FVKESK. V lost 5 bases to trimming and J lost 12 bases; unmatched junction nucleotides: 12. The CDR3 runs 13 residues. The CDR3 DNA is TGTGCCAGCAGCGTCCGACAGGGAAGTATGGACACCTTC. It specifies CASSVRQGSMDTF.